One sample yielded the 21 T cell receptor beta chains listed below, sequenced in a study of OX40 agonist ivuxolimab in advanced cancers. The repertoire was sequenced with immunoSEQ multiplex PCR; TCRdb's copy has only in-frame clones and lacks some. The sample holds tens of thousands of clones; about 90% are singletons and the top ten take 15%. The sample consisted of CD4+ or CD8+ T cells sorted from blood, taken in a trial of the OX40 agonist ivuxolimab. The receptors were gathered from an adult with an advanced solid tumor such as melanoma, head and neck, liver or kidney cancer.

V and J are TRBV9 and TRBJ2-2; D gene uncertain. The CDR3 has 18 amino acids. Germline values: CDR1 SGDLS, CDR2 YYNGEE. V was cut by 0 bases and J by 5 bases, with 20 bases left in between. The CDR3 sequence: CASSVATLPSMGTGELFF. The CDR3 nucleotides are TGTGCCAGCAGCGTAGCTACGTTGCCCAGCATGGGGACCGGGGAGCTGTTTTTT.

The chain uses TRBV6-6 and TRBJ1-3, with D perhaps matching TRBD1 (5 bases). In germline, CDR1 is MNHNY, CDR2 SVGAGI (reference sequence). This CDR3 is 14 amino acids long. The V end was cut by 6 bases, the J end by 6 bases, with 15 bases between. The DNA of the CDR3 is TGTGCCAGCAGCTCCCGGGGGGGGTTAAACACCATATATTTT. Residues: CASSSRGGLNTIYF.

This rearrangement joins TRBV2 to TRBJ2-7; perhaps TRBD1 as D (6 bases). CDR1 is SNHLY and CDR2 is FYNNEI in the germline V gene. The CDR3 covers 18 residues. Trimming shortened V by 8 bases and J by 3 bases, and 29 bases separated the two germline ends. CDR3 nucleotide sequence: TGTGCCAGCCACCCAATTCTACCCTCGGTGGCAGGGGACTACGAGCAGTACTTC. This sequence encodes CASHPILPSVAGDYEQYF.

The chain carries TRBV10-3 and TRBJ1-5, with 8 bases lining up with TRBD1. The CDR3 sequence is 13 residues long. CDR1 and CDR2 from the germline V gene are ENHRY and SYGVKD. The V and J ends lost 6 bases and 2 bases, in that order; junction bases with no gene match: 0. CDR3 in DNA: TGTGCCATCAGGGGACAGGGCAATCAGCCCCAGCATTTT. Protein product: CAIRGQGNQPQHF.

CDR3: CASSLYGINSNQPQHF. The CDR3 DNA reads as TGTGCCAGCAGTTTATACGGCATCAATAGCAATCAGCCCCAGCATTTT. The chain has TRBV27 and TRBJ1-5; D not certain. Trimming took off 1 base at V and 0 bases at J, with 10 bases between the two ends. Germline CDR1 reads MNHEY; CDR2 reads SMNVEV (reference sequence). The CDR3 covers 16 residues.

This chain links TRBV27 with TRBJ2-1; no reliable D call. Trimming stripped 1 base from V and 0 bases from J, with 10 bases between. The CDR3 spans 16 residues. Germline V gives CDR1 MNHEY, CDR2 SMNVEV (reference sequence). CDR3 amino acids: CASSLYLGSSYNEQFF. CDR3 DNA: TGTGCCAGCAGTTTATATCTCGGCAGCTCCTACAATGAGCAGTTCTTC.

J is TRBJ2-7 and V is TRBV11-2; D perhaps matches TRBD2 (5 bases). Germline V gene lookup returns CDR1 SGHAT and CDR2 FQNNGV. This CDR3 is built from 11 residues. V shed 5 bases and J shed 3 bases, with 5 bases lying between them. CDR3 loop: CASSEGYEQYF. The DNA for the CDR3 is TGTGCCAGCAGCGAGGGCTACGAGCAGTACTTC.

The chain joins TRBV13 to TRBJ1-4, with D possibly being TRBD1 (5 bases). The CDR3 has 15 amino acids. Germline V CDR1 and CDR2: PRHDT, FYEKMQ (reference sequence). With 3 bases removed from V and 5 bases from J, the gap between germline ends came to 13 bases. The chain's CDR3 is CASSFQTELNEKLFF. The CDR3 nucleotides are TGTGCCAGCAGCTTCCAGACAGAGTTGAATGAAAAACTGTTTTTT.

The chain has TRBV2 and TRBJ2-7; TRBD1 might be the D (6 bases). V was clipped by 7 bases and J by 2 bases, with 15 bases between them. CDR3 length: 14 residues. Germline V CDR1 and CDR2: SNHLY, FYNNEI. In nucleotides, the CDR3 is TGTGCCAGCATTGTCTGGACAGCTACCTACGAGCAGTACTTC. The encoded protein is CASIVWTATYEQYF.

This chain joins TRBV9 and TRBJ2-3; 9 nucleotides line up with TRBD1. The CDR3 covers 19 residues. The J segment lost 1 base and the V segment lost 4 bases, leaving 16 bases of the junction unmatched. Germline lookup yields CDR1 SGDLS and CDR2 YYNGEE. This chain's CDR3 is CASSSPPGQGSFGTDTQYF. CDR3 sequence (DNA): TGTGCCAGCAGCTCGCCTCCGGGACAGGGCTCTTTCGGCACAGATACGCAGTATTTT.

Only one count was recorded for this clone. The chain has TRBV11-3 and TRBJ2-5; the match to TRBD1 covers 8 bases. CDR3 length: 17 amino acids. V lost 5 bases and J lost 5; bases outside the gene matches: 16. Germline assignment: CDR1 SGHNT and CDR2 YENEEA. The CDR3 loop is CASSPGQGRENVETQYF. The CDR3 DNA follows: TGTGCCAGCAGCCCCGGACAGGGACGGGAAAACGTTGAGACCCAGTACTTC.

The chain links TRBV7-9 to TRBJ1-1; D unresolved. Trimming took off 1 base at V and 8 bases at J, with 11 bases between the two ends. CDR1 is SEHNR and CDR2 is FQNEAQ in the germline V gene (reference sequence). CDR3 length: 13 amino acids. CDR3 region: CASSLVVREEAFF. CDR3 DNA sequence: TGTGCCAGCAGCTTAGTGGTCAGAGAAGAAGCTTTCTTT.

V usage is TRBV7-6 and J usage is TRBJ1-2; D call uncertain. The CDR3 is 15 residues long. The ends were cut back, 5 bases at V and 0 bases at J, with 13 bases in the middle. Germline CDR1 SGHVS, CDR2 FNYEAQ. For the CDR3, the DNA is TGTGCCAGCAGCCCCCCCGGGGAAGCTAACTATGGCTACACCTTC. Translating gives CASSPPGEANYGYTF.

The chain couples TRBV7-9 to TRBJ1-4; no clear D gene. The germline gives CDR1 SEHNR, CDR2 FQNEAQ (reference sequence). V lost 3 bases to trimming and J lost 3 bases, with 11 bases between them. CDR3 length equals 15 residues. The CDR3 DNA reads as TGTGCCAGCAGCTTCTCGTGGAAGTCTAATGAAAAACTGTTTTTT. This encodes CASSFSWKSNEKLFF.

This chain joins TRBV5-1 and TRBJ2-5; TRBD2 matches at 15 bases. After removal of 0 bases from V and 0 bases from J, the junction contained 6 bases not matched to a gene. CDR1 is SGHRS, CDR2 YFSETQ, per germline. The CDR3 is 19 amino acids. This CDR3 is CASSLAGTSGRWYQETQYF. The CDR3 coding sequence is TGCGCCAGCAGCTTGGCGGGGACTAGCGGGAGGTGGTACCAAGAGACCCAGTACTTC.

The chain combines TRBV5-6 with TRBJ1-1, with TRBD1 as a possible D gene (5 bases). Per germline, CDR1 SGHDT and CDR2 YYEEEE. The CDR3 totals 12 residues. Trimming removed 4 bases at V and 7 bases at J, with 11 bases between. The CDR3 spells CASSLWDGEAFF. Here the CDR3 DNA reads TGTGCCAGCAGCCTCTGGGACGGTGAAGCTTTCTTT.

The CDR3 region is CASSYTGTGGSYEQYF. The CDR3 DNA is TGTGCCAGCAGCTATACCGGGACAGGTGGATCCTACGAGCAGTACTTC. The chain joins TRBV9 to TRBJ2-7, with 8 bases fitting TRBD1. J lost 1 base, V lost 4 bases, and 10 bases had no gene match. Germline values: CDR1 SGDLS, CDR2 YYNGEE. The CDR3 spans 16 residues.

This chain connects TRBV28 to TRBJ2-1, with TRBD2 as a possible D gene (6 bases). The CDR3 runs 14 residues. V was cut by 6 bases and J by 5 bases, with 14 bases left in between. Germline CDR1 and CDR2: MDHEN and SYDVKM. CDR3 protein: CASSPGEVDNEQFF. The CDR3 DNA sequence: TGTGCCAGCAGCCCTGGGGAGGTTGACAATGAGCAGTTCTTC.

The V and J genes are TRBV6-5 and TRBJ1-1, with D perhaps matching TRBD1 (5 bases). Trimming took off 0 bases at V and 3 bases at J, with 11 bases between the two ends. This CDR3 region has 15 residues. Per germline, CDR1 MNHEY and CDR2 SVGAGI. The CDR3 DNA reads as TGTGCCAGCAGTTACTCGGGGGTGGCGGACACTGAAGCTTTCTTT. This sequence encodes CASSYSGVADTEAFF.

The chain recombines TRBV27 with TRBJ2-7, with unresolved D. The germline V gene has CDR1 MNHEY and CDR2 SMNVEV (reference sequence). This CDR3 comprises 14 residues. Trimming removed 3 bases from V and 5 bases from J, with 14 bases in between. This CDR3 reads CASSFTSPWDEQYF. The CDR3 DNA reads TGTGCCAGCAGTTTTACCTCCCCCTGGGACGAGCAGTACTTC.

The chain has TRBV4-1 and TRBJ2-3, with TRBD2 matching over 10 bases. After removal of 0 bases from V and 3 bases from J, the junction contained 9 bases not matched to a gene. The CDR3 consists of 18 residues. Germline CDR1 is MGHRA and CDR2 is YSYEKL. The CDR3 loop is CASSQEGATGLATDTQYF. The CDR3 nucleotides are TGCGCCAGCAGCCAAGAAGGTGCCACGGGACTAGCGACAGATACGCAGTATTTT.